A single sample gave rise to the 29 T cell receptor beta chains below, sequenced in a study of control samples from healthy donors and cancer patients. Libraries were prepared by immunoSEQ multiplex PCR; TCRdb keeps only in-frame clonotypes and omits some of them. The table has tens of thousands of clones, roughly nine tenths seen once; the top ten hold 4.5% to 7%. The specimen was blood. The receptors here all came from a man aged 45-65 years in good health.

This clone was seen at least ten times. Other DNA sequences in this specimen translate into the identical CDR3. The chain employs TRBV2 and TRBJ1-1; possibly TRBD1 for D (5 bases). Trimming took 3 bases from V and 8 from J, leaving 13 bases between them. CDR3 size: 13 residues. The germline V gene has CDR1 SNHLY and CDR2 FYNNEI. The CDR3 protein is CASSETGPHEAFF. For the CDR3, the DNA is TGTGCCAGCAGTGAGACGGGACCTCACGAAGCTTTCTTT.

CDR3 sequence (DNA): TGTGCCAGCAGCTTGATAGTCAGGGGGTCACCCCTCCACTTT. This gives the protein CASSLIVRGSPLHF. This chain uses TRBV5-8 with TRBJ1-6; TRBD1 matches 7 bases. Losses at the gene ends were 1 base for V and 10 bases for J; bases not matched to a gene: 5. The CDR3 extends over 14 amino acids. Germline loops: CDR1 SGHTS, CDR2 YDEGEE.

The V and J genes are TRBV4-1 and TRBJ2-7; D is perhaps TRBD1 or TRBD2 (6 bases each). The CDR3 runs 16 residues. The germline V gene has CDR1 MGHRA and CDR2 YSYEKL. Trimming took 0 bases from V and 6 from J, leaving 18 bases between them. CDR3 in amino acids: CASSQDRLSGAGEQYF. The CDR3, as DNA: TGCGCCAGCAGCCAAGATCGTCTTTCGGGGGCCGGCGAGCAGTACTTC.

The chain has TRBV11-3 and TRBJ1-4, with D perhaps TRBD1 (5 bases). This CDR3 contains 13 residues. Germline CDR1 is SGHNT and CDR2 is YENEEA. The germline V and J ends were trimmed by 4 bases and 5 bases, with 8 bases remaining between them. The CDR3 coding sequence is TGTGCCAGCAGCTCGCGACAGAATGAAAAACTGTTTTTT. Protein product: CASSSRQNEKLFF.

The table lists this clone with a count of one. The genes are TRBV9 and TRBJ2-7; no clear D. Trimming stripped 0 bases from V and 2 bases from J, with 9 bases between. From germline, CDR1 is SGDLS and CDR2 YYNGEE. This CDR3 region has 14 residues. CDR3 nucleotide sequence: TGTGCCAGCAGCGTAGAGGACGTGGCCTACGAGCAGTACTTC. Amino acids: CASSVEDVAYEQYF.

This clone was seen once. The V and J genes are TRBV2 and TRBJ1-2; D not certain. Trimming took 7 bases from V and 4 from J, leaving 10 bases between them. Germline V gene sequence: CDR1 SNHLY, CDR2 FYNNEI. The CDR3 is 12 residues long. DNA for the CDR3: TGTGCCAGCATGAACGTCATCTATGGCTACACCTTC. This sequence encodes CASMNVIYGYTF.

The gene calls are TRBV5-1 and TRBJ2-1; 10 positions match TRBD2. This CDR3 is built from 15 residues. Germline assignment: CDR1 SGHRS and CDR2 YFSETQ. J was trimmed by 8 bases and V by 0 bases; bases with no gene match: 5. The CDR3 spells CASSLASGGAYEQFF. The CDR3 nucleotides are TGCGCCAGCAGCTTGGCGAGCGGGGGGGCATATGAGCAGTTCTTC.

This chain links TRBV5-1 with TRBJ1-6; no firm D call. Deletions cut 0 bases from V and 10 bases from J, with 8 bases between. Germline CDR1 reads SGHRS; CDR2 reads YFSETQ. The CDR3 has 13 amino acids. CDR3 nucleotide sequence: TGCGCCAGCAGCTTGGAGGTGTACTCACCCCTCCACTTT. Protein product: CASSLEVYSPLHF.

The chain links TRBV2 to TRBJ1-2; unclear D gene. The V gene's germline CDR1 is SNHLY and CDR2 FYNNEI. There are 13 residues in the CDR3. Trimming removed 9 bases at V and 5 bases at J, with 16 bases between. CDR3 in amino acids: CASAPGSEYGYTF. The CDR3 DNA sequence: TGTGCCAGTGCCCCCGGGTCCGAGTATGGCTACACCTTC.

The J gene is TRBJ2-5, the V gene TRBV5-1, with 8 bases identical to TRBD1. The germline V gene has CDR1 SGHRS and CDR2 YFSETQ. The CDR3 loop spans 15 amino acids. The ends lost 0 bases at V and 2 bases at J; junction bases unmatched: 3. The CDR3 bases are TGCGCCAGCAGCTTGGCAGACAGGGGACAAGAGACCCAGTACTTC. It translates to CASSLADRGQETQYF.

The chain employs TRBV13 and TRBJ1-1; D remains ambiguous. Trimming took 0 bases from V and 1 from J, leaving 12 bases between them. Germline lookup yields CDR1 PRHDT and CDR2 FYEKMQ (reference sequence). The CDR3 covers 16 residues. CDR3 DNA sequence: TGTGCCAGCAGCTTAGGGGCCACCCCGGGGAACACTGAAGCTTTCTTT. It codes for CASSLGATPGNTEAFF.

The chain employs TRBV18 and TRBJ2-3; D not resolved. The germline CDR1 and CDR2 sequences are KGHSH and LQKENI. The germline V and J ends were trimmed by 2 bases and 2 bases, with 8 bases remaining between them. This CDR3 is 14 amino acids long. In DNA form, the CDR3 reads TGTGCCAGCTCACCAACGGCTAACACAGATACGCAGTATTTT. Translation: CASSPTANTDTQYF.

V gene TRBV24-1 combines with J gene TRBJ2-7; 10 nucleotides line up with TRBD1. From germline, CDR1 is KGHDR and CDR2 SFDVKD. V lost 4 bases and J lost 5; bases outside the gene matches: 7. This CDR3 is built from 15 residues. The CDR3 nucleotides are TGTGCCACCAGTGAAGAGGGACAGGGGAAGAACGAGCAGTACTTC. Translated, it gives CATSEEGQGKNEQYF.

This chain joins TRBV5-4 and TRBJ2-3; D not resolved. There are 14 residues in the CDR3. Germline CDR1 SGHNT, CDR2 YYREEE (reference sequence). Trimming cost V 0 bases and J 2 bases, with 7 bases left between them. CDR3 sequence: CASSLGRTTDTQYF. The CDR3 nucleotides are TGTGCCAGCAGCTTGGGACGGACCACAGATACGCAGTATTTT.

CDR3 in amino acids: CSVDDGGVENIQYF. CDR3 nucleotide sequence: TGCAGCGTAGACGACGGTGGGGTAGAAAACATTCAGTACTTC. V and J are TRBV29-1 and TRBJ2-4, with D uncertain. Germline V gives CDR1 SQVTM, CDR2 ANQGSEA. This CDR3 region has 14 residues. V shed 6 bases and J shed 5 bases, with 17 bases lying between them.

This chain links TRBV7-9 with TRBJ2-1; TRBD1 aligns across 7 bases. With 5 bases clipped from V and 14 bases from J, the junction kept 15 bases outside the gene matches. The CDR3 runs 14 residues. Germline V gives CDR1 SEHNR, CDR2 FQNEAQ (reference sequence). The CDR3 reads CASSLTLGSGGKFF. In DNA form, the CDR3 reads TGTGCCAGCAGCCTCACTCTAGGATCAGGGGGAAAGTTCTTC.

The gene calls are TRBV7-3 and TRBJ1-1; 7 nucleotides align to TRBD1. Trimming cost V 6 bases and J 3 bases; bases outside gene matches: 13. CDR3 length: 16 amino acids. Germline V gene data show CDR1 as SGHTA and CDR2 as FQGTGA. The CDR3 here is CASSPSRDRLYTEAFF. CDR3 DNA: TGTGCCAGCAGTCCCTCTCGGGACAGACTATACACTGAAGCTTTCTTT.

The rearrangement joins TRBV21-1 to TRBJ2-7; TRBD1 is the table's D call and was not checked against the DNA. TRBV21-1 is tagged as a pseudogene. The CDR3 spans 13 residues. The CDR3 nucleotides read TGTGCCAGCAGCAGGGACAGAAGTTACGAGCAGTACTTC. This gives the protein CASSRDRSYEQYF.

The chain is built from TRBV5-1 and TRBJ1-1; 9 bases line up with TRBD1. The V gene's germline CDR1 is SGHRS and CDR2 YFSETQ. The CDR3 contains 15 residues. Trimming removed 0 bases from V and 4 bases from J; junction bases left unmatched: 4. The chain's CDR3 is CASSLARQGGTEAFF. The CDR3 DNA follows: TGCGCCAGCAGCTTGGCCAGACAGGGGGGCACTGAAGCTTTCTTT.

The V call is TRBV14, the J call TRBJ2-7, with TRBD1 matching over 11 bases. The CDR3 contains 15 residues. Looked up from germline, CDR1 is SGHDN and CDR2 is FVKESK. The ends lost 5 bases at V and 3 bases at J; junction bases unmatched: 6. The DNA for the CDR3 is TGTGCCAGCAGCATACGGACAGGGGGCCTCTACGAGCAGTACTTC. It yields the protein CASSIRTGGLYEQYF.

The chain uses TRBV5-5 and TRBJ2-5; no clear D. Germline CDR1 SGHKS, CDR2 YYEKEE (reference sequence). There are 12 residues in the CDR3. The V end lost 0 bases, the J end lost 7 bases, and 7 bases lay between the germline ends. CDR3 in DNA: TGTGCCAGCAGCTTGGCTGTGGGGACCCAGTACTTC. Protein: CASSLAVGTQYF.

In its sample, this clone was seen a few times. CDR3 sequence reads: CASGLYRQGLNSGNTIYF. The CDR3 DNA follows: TGTGCTAGTGGTTTGTATCGTCAGGGCCTTAACTCTGGAAACACCATATATTTT. The gene calls are TRBV12-5 and TRBJ1-3, with D perhaps matching TRBD1 (5 bases). Trimming left V 2 bases short and J 0 bases short, with 17 bases between. CDR1 is LGHNT and CDR2 is FRNRAP in the germline V gene. There are 18 residues in the CDR3. Full variable domain (rest looked up from reference TRBV12-5 and TRBJ1-3): DARVTQTPRHKVTEMGQEVTMRCQPILGHNTVFWYRQTMMQGLELLAYFRNRAPLDDSGMPKDRFSAEMPDATLATLKIQPSEPRDSAVYFCASGLYRQGLNSGNTIYFGEGSWLTVV.

The chain couples TRBV10-2 to TRBJ1-1; D may be TRBD1 (6 bases). V gave up 2 bases and J gave up 4 bases, with 8 bases separating them. The CDR3 is made up of 13 amino acids. Germline CDR1 is WSHSY and CDR2 is SAAADI. CDR3 coding DNA: TGCGCCAGCAGTGAGGACAGGAGCACTGAAGCTTTCTTT. Amino acids: CASSEDRSTEAFF.

This clone showed up just a few times. The chain is built from TRBV19 and TRBJ1-5, with 8 bases that match TRBD1. This CDR3 has 15 amino acids. The germline CDR1 and CDR2 sequences are LNHDA and SQIVND (reference sequence). V was pared by 6 bases and J by 1 base, with 5 bases of the junction left unmatched. Here the CDR3 reads CASRNRGLSNQPQHF. Written as DNA, the CDR3 is TGTGCCAGTAGGAACAGGGGGTTGAGCAATCAGCCCCAGCATTTT.

V usage is TRBV30 and J usage is TRBJ2-3, with 7 bases identical to TRBD1. Germline assignment: CDR1 GTSNPN and CDR2 SVGIG (reference sequence). CDR3 size: 14 residues. Germline trimming cut 2 bases from V and 5 bases from J; bases unmatched to any gene: 7. This CDR3 is CAWSHQGVVDTQYF. CDR3 DNA sequence: TGTGCCTGGAGTCACCAGGGGGTGGTAGATACGCAGTATTTT.

This chain uses TRBV3-1 (or the pseudogene TRBV3-2) with TRBJ1-6; 8 bases are shared with TRBD1. Trimming cost V 4 bases and J 5 bases; bases outside gene matches: 4. The germline CDR1 and CDR2 sequences are LGHDT and YNNKEL (reference sequence). The CDR3 loop spans 15 amino acids. CDR3 in amino acids: CASSLGQGDNSPLHF. The CDR3 bases are TGTGCCAGCAGCCTCGGACAGGGAGATAATTCACCCCTCCACTTT.

This chain uses TRBV5-4 with TRBJ2-5; 11 bases are shared with TRBD2. Germline lookup yields CDR1 SGHNT and CDR2 YYREEE (reference sequence). J lost 3 bases, V lost 0 bases, and 10 bases had no gene match. CDR3 length equals 18 residues. The CDR3 coding sequence is TGTGCCAGCAGCTTGGGGGTCACTAGCGGGGGTAGTAAAGAGACCCAGTACTTC. It is translated as CASSLGVTSGGSKETQYF.

A single count supports this clone. This chain links TRBV19 with TRBJ2-2; a possible D gene is TRBD2 (5 bases). Germline V gives CDR1 LNHDA, CDR2 SQIVND (reference sequence). V gave up 3 bases and J gave up 2 bases, with 13 bases separating them. The length of the CDR3 is 16 residues. The CDR3 nucleotides are TGTGCCAGTAGTATGCGGGCGGATATTAACACCGGGGAGCTGTTTTTT. Its protein is CASSMRADINTGELFF.

This clone came up once. This chain uses TRBV6-5 with TRBJ2-7; TRBD1 aligns across 9 bases. Germline CDR1 and CDR2: MNHEY and SVGAGI. CDR3 length: 13 amino acids. With 7 bases clipped from V and 4 bases from J, the junction kept 5 bases outside the gene matches. In nucleotides, the CDR3 is TGTGCCAGCAAGCGACAGGGGGGTTACGAGCAGTACTTC. Encoded protein: CASKRQGGYEQYF.